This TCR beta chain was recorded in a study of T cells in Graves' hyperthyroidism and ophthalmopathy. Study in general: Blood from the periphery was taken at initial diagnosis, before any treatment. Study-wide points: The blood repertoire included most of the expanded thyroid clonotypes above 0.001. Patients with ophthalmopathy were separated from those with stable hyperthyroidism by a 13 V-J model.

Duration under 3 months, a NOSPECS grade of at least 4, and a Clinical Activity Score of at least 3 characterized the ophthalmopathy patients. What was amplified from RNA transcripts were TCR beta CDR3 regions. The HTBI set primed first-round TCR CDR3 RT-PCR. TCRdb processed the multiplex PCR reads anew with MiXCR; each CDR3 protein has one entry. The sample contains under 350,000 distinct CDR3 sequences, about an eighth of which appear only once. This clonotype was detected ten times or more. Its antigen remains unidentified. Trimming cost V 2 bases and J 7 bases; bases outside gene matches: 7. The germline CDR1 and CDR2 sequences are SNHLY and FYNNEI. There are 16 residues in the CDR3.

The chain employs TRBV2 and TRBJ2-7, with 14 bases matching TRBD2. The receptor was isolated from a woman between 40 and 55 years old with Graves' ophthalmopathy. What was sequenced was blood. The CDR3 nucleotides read TGTGCCAGCAGTGAAACCATGACTAGCGGGAGGGGTGAGCAGTACTTC. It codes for CASSETMTSGRGEQYF. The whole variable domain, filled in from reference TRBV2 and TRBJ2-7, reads EPEVTQTPSHQVTQMGQEVILRCVPISNHLYFYWYRQILGQKVEFLVSFYNNEISEKSEIFDDQFSVERPDGSNFTLKIRSTKLEDSAMYFCASSETMTSGRGEQYFGPGTRLTVT.